This T cell receptor (beta chain) was recorded in a study of blood T cell repertoires in COVID-19. Study-level information: The cDNA or gDNA used as material had been derived from T cells, B-cell-depleted T cells, or PBMCs.

Trimming took 3 bases from V and 7 from J; bases not matched to a gene: 14. Germline V gives CDR1 SEHNR, CDR2 FQNEAQ (reference sequence). This CDR3 contains 17 residues. In the original processing: Reference gene primer amplification in the assay estimated nucleated cell counts. The repertoire was sequenced with immunoSEQ multiplex PCR; TCRdb's copy has only in-frame clones and lacks some. V, J and clone size reflect that table, while D and trimming were determined from the DNA. This table has fewer than 250,000 clones, about 85% appearing once. Cohort allocation depended upon clinical history that participants reported.

This chain connects TRBV7-9 to TRBJ1-5; TRBD1 aligns across 8 bases. The sequencing input was PBMCs or T cells enriched from blood (not recorded which). The TCR originated in a man younger than 45 who had recovered from COVID-19. CDR3 nucleotides: TGTGCCAGCAGCTTGCCCTCCGTACAGGGGGGAGGGCAGCCCCAGCATTTT. Amino acid sequence: CASSLPSVQGGGQPQHF.